Following are 18 T cell receptor beta chains from one sample sequenced in a study of T-cell reconstitution after alpha-beta-depleted transplantation in children listed by TCRdb under 2016. To prepare the library, PCR was applied. Sequencing took place on an Illumina HiSeq 2500. TCR libraries were prepared with molecular barcoding, using unique molecular identifiers to normalize TCRbeta repertoire quantification. TCRdb passed the public sequencing reads through fastp at Q25 and MiXCR, retaining productive beta sequences. Identical CDR3 protein sequences are pooled into one entry, listed with their most common genes and DNA. The sample records hundreds of thousands of distinct CDR3 sequences, roughly 15% of which are singletons. The ten biggest clones cover about 1.1% of the sample. Specimen: PBMCs from the stem cell graft donor, collected from the stem cell graft. These TCRs come from a human donor who donated a stem cell graft to a child with acute myeloid leukemia.

A remark on this clonotype: Being one base from a much bigger clone, this may be a read error. The chain uses TRBV29-1 and TRBJ1-1; D uncertain. V dropped 5 bases and J dropped 1 base, with 8 bases sitting between them. CDR3 length: 12 amino acids. The germline CDR1 and CDR2 sequences are SQVTM and ANQGSEA. As DNA, the CDR3 is TGCAGCGTTACCCGGGCGAACACTGAAGCTTTCTTT. Its protein product is CSVTRANTEAFF.

This clonotype was picked up many times. The rearrangement joins TRBV15 to TRBJ2-2, with a tentative D call TRBD1 (6 bases). Germline V lookup: CDR1 LNHNV, CDR2 YYDKDF (reference sequence). There are 15 residues in the CDR3. V gave up 0 bases and J gave up 5 bases, with 10 bases separating them. Here the CDR3 reads CATSRDVQGTGELFF. The CDR3 DNA reads TGTGCCACCAGCAGAGACGTCCAGGGGACCGGGGAGCTGTTTTTT.

This clonotype has a handful of counts. The chain carries TRBV24-1 and TRBJ2-2; D is ambiguous. The germline gives CDR1 KGHDR, CDR2 SFDVKD. The CDR3 runs to 13 residues. V lost 5 bases and J lost 3, with 6 bases in between. This chain's CDR3 is CATSVADTGELFF. In DNA form, the CDR3 reads TGTGCCACCAGTGTAGCTGACACCGGGGAGCTGTTTTTT.

In its sample, this clonotype was seen many times. This chain joins TRBV20-1 and TRBJ1-2, with D possibly matching TRBD1 (6 bases). This CDR3 is 15 amino acids long. CDR1 is DFQATT and CDR2 is SNEGSKA in the germline V gene (reference sequence). V lost 0 bases and J lost 5, with 16 bases in between. CDR3 coding DNA: TGCAGTGCTAGAGATCCCTTCGGGAGGGGGTATGGCTACACCTTC. This sequence encodes CSARDPFGRGYGYTF.

Ten or more counts support this clonotype. The rearrangement joins TRBV20-1 to TRBJ2-5, with 8 bases matching TRBD2. Losses at the gene ends were 6 bases for V and 5 bases for J; bases not matched to a gene: 14. CDR1 DFQATT and CDR2 SNEGSKA come from the germline V gene (reference sequence). CDR3 length: 15 amino acids. Written as DNA, the CDR3 is TGCAGTGCCCCGGTGGTAGCGGGGACCGGGGAGACCCAGTACTTC. It is translated as CSAPVVAGTGETQYF.

This clonotype came up a few times. The chain links TRBV20-1 to TRBJ1-5; D call uncertain. The V and J ends lost 3 bases and 7 bases respectively, with 16 bases between them. This CDR3 has 14 residues. Germline-derived CDR1 and CDR2 are DFQATT and SNEGSKA (reference sequence). The CDR3 region is CSASPPIRAQPQHF. CDR3 DNA sequence: TGCAGTGCTAGTCCCCCAATTAGGGCCCAGCCCCAGCATTTT.

The genes are TRBV25-1 and TRBJ2-4; a weak D match, TRBD2 (5 bases). Trimming pared 0 bases from V and 2 bases from J, leaving 8 bases between. The germline V gene has CDR1 MGHDK and CDR2 SYGVNS. The CDR3 is made up of 15 amino acids. The CDR3 loop reads CASSEYEGTKNIQYF. CDR3 coding DNA: TGTGCCAGCAGTGAATATGAGGGTACCAAAAACATTCAGTACTTC.

This clonotype was detected only a few times. The gene calls are TRBV6-9 and TRBJ2-5, with TRBD1 matching over 7 bases. J gave up 3 bases and V 11 bases, and 9 bases lay outside the gene matches. The CDR3 sequence is 13 residues long. The germline CDR1 and CDR2 sequences are MNHGY and SVAAGI. This CDR3 reads CALGAGGKETQYF. The DNA of the CDR3 is TGTGCCCTTGGGGCAGGGGGAAAAGAGACCCAGTACTTC.

In its sample, this clonotype was seen many times. The chain uses TRBV11-2 and TRBJ2-7; weak D call: TRBD1 (6 bases). The V gene lost 2 bases and the J gene lost 2 bases, with 7 bases spanning the gap. Per the germline V gene, CDR1 is SGHAT and CDR2 is FQNNGV. The CDR3 is 13 amino acids. As DNA, the CDR3 is TGTGCCAGCAGCTTACAGGGGACCTACGAGCAGTACGTC. This sequence encodes CASSLQGTYEQYV.

For this clonotype: A single base separates this from a much larger clone, so it may be a read error. The rearrangement links TRBV6-1 to TRBJ1-1, with D possibly TRBD1 on 5 matching bases. Germline values: CDR1 MNHNS, CDR2 SASEGT. The CDR3 has 13 residues. Trimming removed 3 bases at V and 10 bases at J, with 15 bases between. CDR3 in amino acids: CASSEDTDGVAFF. The CDR3 DNA reads as TGTGCCAGCAGTGAGGACACGGACGGGGTAGCTTTCTTT.

At least ten counts were recorded for this clonotype. The chain carries TRBV20-1 and TRBJ1-6; 7 nucleotides line up with TRBD1. The CDR3 consists of 14 residues. From germline, CDR1 is DFQATT and CDR2 SNEGSKA (reference sequence). J lost 8 bases, V lost 3 bases, and 7 bases had no gene match. CDR3 in amino acids: CSARPDQGDSPLHF. CDR3 nucleotides: TGCAGTGCTAGGCCCGACCAGGGGGATTCACCCCTCCACTTT.

This clonotype has a count of ten or more. The genes are TRBV12-3 or TRBV12-4 and TRBJ1-1; 7 bases align to TRBD1. J gave up 0 bases and V 4 bases, and 5 bases lay outside the gene matches. This CDR3 region has 15 residues. The CDR3 DNA is TGTGCCAGCAGTTCTCGACAGGGATTGAACACTGAAGCTTTCTTT. It specifies CASSSRQGLNTEAFF.

The sample holds many counts of this clonotype. V usage is TRBV9 and J usage is TRBJ2-3, with D perhaps matching TRBD2 (6 bases). Germline CDR1 and CDR2: SGDLS and YYNGEE. The CDR3 has 14 amino acids. The V end was cut by 7 bases, the J end by 4 bases, with 16 bases between. The CDR3 sequence is CASSGGDRSDTQYF. The CDR3, as DNA: TGTGCCAGCTCTGGCGGGGATCGCTCAGATACGCAGTATTTT.

There are a few counts of this clonotype. The V gene is TRBV5-6, the J gene TRBJ1-4; D might be TRBD1 (5 bases). The CDR3 is made up of 15 amino acids. The V and J ends lost 4 bases and 5 bases respectively, with 15 bases between them. Germline assignment: CDR1 SGHDT and CDR2 YYEEEE. The DNA of the CDR3 is TGTGCCAGCAGCGCCGCCGGGACGGCCAATGAAAAACTGTTTTTT. As protein: CASSAAGTANEKLFF.

The rearrangement joins TRBV27 to TRBJ1-2, with D tentatively TRBD1 (5 bases). CDR3 length: 15 amino acids. Germline-derived CDR1 and CDR2 are MNHEY and SMNVEV (reference sequence). The ends were cut back, 2 bases at V and 4 bases at J, with 14 bases in the middle. CDR3 in DNA: TGTGCCAGCAGTTTAACAGGTGATTCAACCTATGGCTACACCTTC. Translation: CASSLTGDSTYGYTF.

This clonotype has only a few counts. This chain links TRBV20-1 with TRBJ2-1; 14 bases map to TRBD2. The CDR3 runs to 17 residues. The germline gives CDR1 DFQATT, CDR2 SNEGSKA (reference sequence). V trimming: 0 bases; J trimming: 3 bases; junction bases outside the gene matches: 4. In DNA form, the CDR3 reads TGCAGTGCTAGAGATTGGGGACTAGCGGGGGACTACAATGAGCAGTTCTTC. This codes for CSARDWGLAGDYNEQFF.

Many counts were recorded for this clonotype. This sequence joins TRBV20-1 and TRBJ2-1; TRBD2 matches at 10 bases. Germline CDR1 and CDR2: DFQATT and SNEGSKA (reference sequence). The CDR3 is made up of 16 amino acids. V dropped 5 bases and J dropped 7; count of bases not matched to a gene: 14. The CDR3 nucleotides are TGCAGTGCTCCGGAATATAGCGGGGGGCGCCTTAATGAGCAGTTCTTC. It codes for CSAPEYSGGRLNEQFF.

The chain has TRBV6-5 and TRBJ2-7, with 9 bases aligning to TRBD1. The CDR3 has 15 residues. V lost 0 bases, J lost 5 bases, and 5 bases stayed unmatched. The germline V gene encodes CDR1 MNHEY and CDR2 SVGAGI. The DNA of the CDR3 is TGTGCCAGCAGTTACTCGACAGGGGGGATCCACGAGCAGTACTTC. Protein: CASSYSTGGIHEQYF.